The present TCR beta chain was sequenced within a study of blood T cell repertoires in COVID-19. Turning to the study itself: The cDNA or gDNA used as material had been derived from T cells, B-cell-depleted T cells, or PBMCs.

Recruited during active infection, patients (from Seattle) were subsequently followed longitudinally. This clone occurred many times. Per the original data handling: The authors estimated nucleated cell counts from reference gene primer amplification. TCRdb's copy holds only in-frame clones and misses some; the assay was immunoSEQ multiplex PCR. The DNA was the basis for D and trimming; V, J and clone size are from that table. The table records 380,000 or so clones, 86% of them present only once. Sequenced material: peripheral blood. This TCR came from a woman aged 60 to 75 with COVID-19, enrolled during active disease.

CDR3 region: CASSREGTNNEQFF. CDR3 DNA: TGTGCCAGCAGTAGGGAGGGGACGAACAATGAGCAGTTCTTC. The rearrangement links TRBV2 to TRBJ2-1; TRBD2 matches 7 bases. V lost 5 bases, J lost 5 bases, and 6 bases stayed unmatched. CDR1 and CDR2 (germline): SNHLY, FYNNEI. CDR3 length: 14 residues.